This T cell receptor beta chain was found in a study of shared clonotypes between healthy human individuals. Across the study: Samples came from a couple of female and a few male donors aged 18 to 49. Three plates were used per donor for CD4 naive, three for CD4 memory, two for CD8 naive and one for CD8 memory.

To note about this clone: The antigen is unknown.

Libraries were prepared by immunoSEQ multiplex PCR; TCRdb keeps only in-frame clonotypes and omits some of them. The sample holds some 2 million clones, 85% to 95% seen once. Study-wide results and limits: Clonotype sharing across donors was expected to vary with sequencing depth.

Material: naive CD4+ T cells sorted from blood. Subset given: CD45RA+ positively selected. The TCR originated in a man between 18 and 35 years old in good health.

Written as DNA, the CDR3 is TGTGCCAGCAGACAATTCGGACTGACTGAAGCTTTCTTT. Amino acids: CASRQFGLTEAFF. V is TRBV14 and J is TRBJ1-1; D is unresolved. The CDR3 spans 13 residues. Looked up from germline, CDR1 is SGHDN and CDR2 is FVKESK. Trimming took off 6 bases at V and 5 bases at J, with 13 bases between the two ends.